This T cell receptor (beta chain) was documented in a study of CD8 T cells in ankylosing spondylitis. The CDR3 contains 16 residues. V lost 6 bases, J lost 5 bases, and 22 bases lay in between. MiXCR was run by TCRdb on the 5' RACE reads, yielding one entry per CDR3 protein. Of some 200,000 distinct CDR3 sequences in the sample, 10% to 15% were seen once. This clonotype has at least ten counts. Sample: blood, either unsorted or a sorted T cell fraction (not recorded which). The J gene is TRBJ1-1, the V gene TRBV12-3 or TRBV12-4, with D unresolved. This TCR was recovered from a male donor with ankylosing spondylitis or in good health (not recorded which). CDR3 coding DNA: TGTGCCAGCAGCAGTCCTAAAATGGGCACCGGGACTGAAGCTTTCTTT. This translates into CASSSPKMGTGTEAFF.